This T cell receptor (beta chain) was recovered during a study of blood T cells in healthy people across ages. A single count supports this clonotype. The use of a sample-barcoded 5' primer and a J-beta primer mix characterized a second PCR of about 7 to 12 cycles. TCRdb independently ran MiXCR on the 5' RACE reads; one entry per CDR3 protein. The repertoire holds 600,000 or so distinct CDR3 sequences, with around 50% as singletons. This CDR3 is 16 amino acids long. V dropped 1 base and J dropped 6 bases, with 13 bases sitting between them. CDR1 and CDR2 (germline): ENHRY, SYGVKD. The origin of this receptor is an elderly man in good health. The material sequenced was blood. J is TRBJ1-6 and V is TRBV10-3; D is possibly TRBD1 (5 bases). CDR3 amino acids: CAISEFPETANSPLHF. The CDR3 nucleotides read TGTGCCATCAGTGAGTTCCCGGAGACAGCTAATTCACCCCTCCACTTT.